This T cell receptor beta chain was found in a study of PD-L1 blockade in urothelial cancer. At the level of the study: Dosed intravenously at 1,200 mg every 3 weeks, atezolizumab was initiated by patients around 2014. Prior regimens of chemotherapy numbered 0 to 3 per patient.

The authors spiked synthetic TCR analog templates into each PCR. Clones were sequenced by immunoSEQ multiplex PCR, and TCRdb holds only the in-frame ones, with some missing. The data show some 89,000 clones, 85% to 90% seen once. The CDR3 has 16 amino acids. Per the germline V gene, CDR1 is MNHEY and CDR2 is SMNVEV (reference sequence). V was trimmed by 1 base and J by 0 bases, leaving 12 bases between them. Points from the study as a whole: More expansion of tumor-associated blood clones, seen at 3 weeks, marked durable-benefit patients.

Described time point: pretreatment peripheral blood. As for this clone: Its target is unknown.

The sequence derives from a man between 60 and 70 years old with urothelial cancer. The chain employs TRBV27 and TRBJ1-1; D is unclear. The starting material was PBMCs, obtained around atezolizumab (anti-PD-L1) treatment. The CDR3 coding sequence is TGTGCCAGCAGTTTATTTGGGCAGATCATGAACACTGAAGCTTTCTTT. Protein: CASSLFGQIMNTEAFF.